Below, 16 T cell receptor beta chains from the same sample are listed, as sequenced in a study of blood T cell repertoires in COVID-19 (dated by TCRdb to 2019 to 2021). The library relied on the immunoSEQ multiplex PCR assay. TCRdb provides this immuneACCESS table in a form limited to in-frame rearrangements. Some clones are lacking; in checked studies, under half of them reflect an unresolved V gene, and why the rest are absent is not known. A total of 180,000 or so clones appear in this sample, roughly 79% of them only once. The ten largest clonotypes hold approximately 6.9% of the sample. Source material: peripheral blood. These receptors were taken from a human donor with acute or convalescent COVID-19. The donor label of this sample is uncertain.

This clone was seen a single time. J is TRBJ1-1 and V is TRBV27; D is possibly TRBD1 (5 bases). Trimming pared 4 bases from V and 1 base from J, leaving 13 bases between. The length of the CDR3 is 15 residues. In germline, CDR1 is MNHEY, CDR2 SMNVEV (reference sequence). As DNA, the CDR3 is TGTGCCAGCAGTTCCGCGGGACTGTGGAACACTGAAGCTTTCTTT. Amino acids: CASSSAGLWNTEAFF.

CDR3 nucleotide sequence: TGTGCCAGCAGGGCATATAGCAATCAGCCCCAGCATTTT. This translates into CASRAYSNQPQHF. This chain connects TRBV28 to TRBJ1-5; D not resolved. The CDR3 totals 13 residues. V dropped 6 bases and J dropped 0 bases, with 6 bases sitting between them. Germline V gene lookup returns CDR1 MDHEN and CDR2 SYDVKM.

The sample holds one count of this clone. The gene calls are TRBV19 and TRBJ2-4; 8 bases line up with TRBD2. Per the germline V gene, CDR1 is LNHDA and CDR2 is SQIVND (reference sequence). The junction had 4 bases not matched to a gene; V was cut back by 2 bases and J by 4 bases. The CDR3 sequence is 15 residues long. The CDR3 coding sequence is TGTGCCAGTAGTATAATTAGCGGGATTAAAAACATTCAGTACTTC. Encoded protein: CASSIISGIKNIQYF.

DNA of the CDR3: TGTGCCAGCAGTGAGGACAGATACTATGGCTACACCTTC. It translates to CASSEDRYYGYTF. V is TRBV12-3 or TRBV12-4 and J is TRBJ1-2; tentative D call: TRBD1 (6 bases). V dropped 5 bases and J dropped 3 bases, with 10 bases sitting between them. This CDR3 is built from 13 residues.

The V and J genes are TRBV3-1 (or the pseudogene TRBV3-2) and TRBJ2-1; D is uncertain. The germline V and J ends were trimmed by 4 bases and 2 bases, with 12 bases remaining between them. The germline V gene encodes CDR1 LGHDT and CDR2 YNNKEL (reference sequence). The CDR3 runs 15 residues. CDR3 DNA sequence: TGTGCCAGCAGCCCTACCGTTTTGACCTACAATGAGCAGTTCTTC. Protein: CASSPTVLTYNEQFF.

The chain has TRBV30 and TRBJ2-5; 9 bases line up with TRBD1. This CDR3 contains 14 residues. Germline V CDR1 and CDR2: GTSNPN, SVGIG (reference sequence). J gave up 4 bases and V 2 bases, and 5 bases lay outside the gene matches. Written as DNA, the CDR3 is TGTGCCTGGAGTCTCACAGGGGGCAGAGAGACCCAGTACTTC. Protein: CAWSLTGGRETQYF.

The rearrangement uses TRBV18 and TRBJ2-1, with TRBD2 as a possible D gene (6 bases). V shed 4 bases and J shed 6 bases, with 16 bases lying between them. This CDR3 comprises 15 residues. CDR1 KGHSH and CDR2 LQKENI come from the germline V gene. CDR3 protein: CASSRSGDRVNEQFF. As DNA, the CDR3 is TGTGCCAGCTCACGGTCGGGAGACCGTGTCAATGAGCAGTTCTTC.

This chain connects TRBV7-9 to TRBJ1-2, with TRBD1 identical over 9 bases. CDR3 length: 14 amino acids. Looked up from germline, CDR1 is SEHNR and CDR2 is FQNEAQ (reference sequence). Trimming cost V 6 bases and J 9 bases; bases outside gene matches: 11. The CDR3 loop is CASSPLQGASRYTF. The CDR3 DNA reads as TGTGCCAGCAGTCCATTACAGGGGGCAAGTCGCTACACCTTC.

Remarks on this clone: This specimen includes other DNA sequences encoding the same CDR3. This rearrangement joins TRBV9 to TRBJ1-1; D gene ambiguous. Germline V gene sequence: CDR1 SGDLS, CDR2 YYNGEE. This CDR3 spans 13 amino acids. The V and J ends lost 0 bases and 2 bases respectively, with 5 bases between them. CDR3 bases: TGTGCCAGCAGCGTAGCAGGAAACACTGAAGCTTTCTTT. Its translation: CASSVAGNTEAFF.

This sequence joins TRBV7-2 and TRBJ2-7; TRBD2 matches 7 bases. The CDR3 sequence is 15 residues long. V gave up 5 bases and J gave up 2 bases; unmatched junction bases: 9. In germline, CDR1 is SGHTA, CDR2 FQGNSA. In nucleotides, the CDR3 is TGTGCCAGCAGCCCTATAGGGACTACTGCCTACGAGCAGTACTTC. Protein: CASSPIGTTAYEQYF. Complete variable domain (other parts from reference TRBV7-2 and TRBJ2-7): GAGVSQSPSNKVTEKGKDVELRCDPISGHTALYWYRQSLGQGLEFLIYFQGNSAPDKSGLPSDRFSAERTGGSVSTLTIQRTQQEDSAVYLCASSPIGTTAYEQYFGPGTRLTVT.

The chain joins TRBV6-1 to TRBJ1-5; a weak D match, TRBD1 (6 bases). Between the trimmed V and J ends, which lost 2 bases and 7 bases, there was a span of 12 bases. This CDR3 region has 14 residues. Germline V gives CDR1 MNHNS, CDR2 SASEGT. For the CDR3, the DNA is TGTGCCAGCAGTGAAAGTCCAGGGGTCCAGCCCCAGCATTTT. This translates into CASSESPGVQPQHF.

The table lists this clone with a count of one. This chain links TRBV10-3 with TRBJ2-2; D may be TRBD1 (6 bases). V was pared by 6 bases and J by 6 bases, with 11 bases between. From germline, CDR1 is ENHRY and CDR2 SYGVKD. CDR3 length equals 13 residues. DNA of the CDR3: TGTGCCATCAGACAGGGTGAGGCCGGGGAGCTGTTTTTT. Protein product: CAIRQGEAGELFF.

This clone was counted between two and nine times. V usage is TRBV5-5 and J usage is TRBJ1-6; D unclear. Trimming pared 5 bases from V and 8 bases from J, leaving 14 bases between. CDR1 is SGHKS and CDR2 is YYEKEE in the germline V gene (reference sequence). The CDR3 loop spans 14 amino acids. CDR3 sequence: CASSFRESHSPLHF. The CDR3 DNA is TGTGCCAGCAGTTTTCGGGAGTCCCATTCACCCCTCCACTTT.

The chain carries TRBV19 and TRBJ1-2, with D possibly TRBD1 on 6 matching bases. V was clipped by 6 bases and J by 4 bases, with 18 bases between them. In germline, CDR1 is LNHDA, CDR2 SQIVND (reference sequence). There are 15 residues in the CDR3. This CDR3 reads CASSPRRGPTYGYTF. The DNA for the CDR3 is TGTGCCAGTAGCCCCCGCAGGGGCCCCACCTATGGCTACACCTTC.

Here the CDR3 reads CASSSTGNYGYTF. The CDR3, as DNA: TGTGCCAGCAGTTCGACAGGGAACTATGGCTACACCTTC. The chain is built from TRBV12-3 or TRBV12-4 and TRBJ1-2, with TRBD1 identical over 7 bases. The V segment lost 4 bases and the J segment 2 bases; nucleotides outside the gene matches: 1. This CDR3 comprises 13 residues.

The chain carries TRBV5-1 and TRBJ1-1, with D hard to call. CDR3 size: 15 residues. Germline lookup yields CDR1 SGHRS and CDR2 YFSETQ. Trimming removed 1 base from V and 2 bases from J, with 12 bases in between. CDR3 in DNA: TGCGCCAGCAGCTTGATTGGGCCGGGAAACACTGAAGCTTTCTTT. It translates to CASSLIGPGNTEAFF.